What follows are 24 T cell receptor beta chains derived from one specimen sequenced in a study of breast tumors, draining lymph nodes, adjacent tissues. Each CDR3 protein gets one entry after TCRdb re-called the multiplex PCR reads with MiXCR. The table has 200,000 to 250,000 distinct CDR3 sequences, roughly 32% seen once. Samples came from axillary lymph nodes draining the breast cancer. Sample: axillary lymph node tissue. These receptors all stem from a female donor with breast cancer. Some clones in this sample may be carry-over from other donors' samples.

The rearrangement links TRBV7-3 to TRBJ2-7; the D is unclear. The CDR3 length is 13 residues. V was clipped by 5 bases and J by 6 bases, with 14 bases between them. Germline V gene sequence: CDR1 SGHTA, CDR2 FQGTGA. The CDR3 loop reads CASSLRPSPEQYF. The CDR3, as DNA: TGTGCCAGCAGCCTGCGTCCCAGCCCCGAGCAGTACTTC.

This chain links TRBV29-1 with TRBJ2-3, with 10 nucleotides matching TRBD2. There are 14 residues in the CDR3. Per germline, CDR1 SQVTM and CDR2 ANQGSEA. J lost 6 bases, V lost 6 bases, and 9 bases had no gene match. The CDR3 DNA follows: TGCAGCGTCTCGATAGCGGGAGGTAAGGATACGCAGTATTTT. Translating it yields CSVSIAGGKDTQYF.

The table lists this clonotype with a few counts. The V and J genes are TRBV6-6 and TRBJ2-1; D is perhaps TRBD1 (7 bases). CDR1 and CDR2 (germline): MNHNY, SVGAGI (reference sequence). V lost 7 bases to trimming and J lost 0 bases, with 13 bases between them. The CDR3 contains 15 residues. The CDR3: CASNRGDSSYNEQFF. The DNA for the CDR3 is TGTGCCAGCAATCGCGGGGACAGCTCCTACAATGAGCAGTTCTTC.

This clonotype was seen more than once but under ten times. The junction does not match germline at one end; this may be a read error. The gene calls are TRBV20-1 and TRBJ2-4; D ambiguous. Looked up from germline, CDR1 is DFQATT and CDR2 is SNEGSKA (reference sequence). The CDR3 loop spans 13 amino acids. The CDR3 DNA reads TGCAGTGCTAGAGATCAGGAGACCCACTCCCAACCCTTC. Its protein product is CSARDQETHSQPF.

V gene TRBV5-1 combines with J gene TRBJ2-6; D is perhaps TRBD2 (5 bases). The germline V gene encodes CDR1 SGHRS and CDR2 YFSETQ. The CDR3 runs to 17 residues. Trimming took off 4 bases at V and 0 bases at J, with 14 bases between the two ends. The CDR3 DNA reads TGCGCCAGCAGCGTTGAATCGGCGGGCTCTGGGGCCAACGTCCTGACTTTC. This gives the protein CASSVESAGSGANVLTF.

This clonotype was observed a handful of times. CDR3: CSVESPGMNTEAFF. The CDR3 region has the DNA TGCAGCGTTGAAAGTCCGGGGATGAACACTGAAGCTTTCTTT. The V call is TRBV29-1, the J call TRBJ1-1, with D hard to call. The CDR3 covers 14 residues. Between the trimmed V and J ends, which lost 2 bases and 0 bases, there was a span of 10 bases. Germline V lookup: CDR1 SQVTM, CDR2 ANQGSEA.

This clonotype was recorded once. This chain joins TRBV19 and TRBJ2-5, with D perhaps being TRBD1 or TRBD2 (5 bases each). This CDR3 is built from 15 residues. The germline V and J ends were trimmed by 5 bases and 5 bases, with 18 bases remaining between them. Germline loops: CDR1 LNHDA, CDR2 SQIVND (reference sequence). CDR3 in amino acids: CASSSFLLGEETQYF. For the CDR3, the DNA is TGTGCCAGTAGTTCTTTTCTCCTGGGGGAGGAGACCCAGTACTTC.

Turning to this clonotype: One base away lies a much larger clone, so this may be a sequencing read error. This chain connects TRBV13 to TRBJ2-5, with D uncertain. Trimming left V 5 bases short and J 5 bases short, with 18 bases between. From germline, CDR1 is PRHDT and CDR2 FYEKMQ (reference sequence). The CDR3 length is 15 residues. In DNA, the CDR3 is TGTGCCAGCAGCCCCTCCGGAGTCTCTCGGGAGACCCAGTACTTC. It codes for CASSPSGVSRETQYF.

The chain employs TRBV19 and TRBJ1-5, with D possibly matching TRBD1 (5 bases). Germline CDR1 LNHDA, CDR2 SQIVND (reference sequence). The CDR3 is 15 amino acids. Trimming left V 1 base short and J 11 bases short, with 18 bases between. DNA of the CDR3: TGTGCCAGTAGTATAGGAGTACAGGCTAAAGAGACCCAGCATTTT. It encodes CASSIGVQAKETQHF. The whole variable domain, filled in from reference TRBV19 and TRBJ1-5, reads DGGITQSPKYLFRKEGQNVTLSCEQNLNHDAMYWYRQDPGQGLRLIYYSQIVNDFQKGDIAEGYSVSREKKESFPLTVTSAQKNPTAFYLCASSIGVQAKETQHFGDGTRLSIL.

In the case of this clonotype: Likely a read error: the CDR3 ends without its conserved phenylalanine or tryptophan. Because the CDR3's place on the DNA is in doubt, the DNA is left out and the CDR3 is given as listed by TCRdb. The CDR3 region is CASSSKKGRGFR. The chain combines TRBV19 with TRBJ2-5; TRBD1, the table's D call, was not compared with the DNA. A total of 12 residues make up the CDR3, ends included. In germline, CDR1 is LNHDA, CDR2 SQIVND (reference sequence).

This chain links TRBV12-3 or TRBV12-4 with TRBJ2-7; tentative D call: TRBD2 (5 bases). The CDR3 is 15 residues long. The V and J ends lost 1 base and 0 bases respectively, with 10 bases between them. The CDR3 is CASSLVSGSSYEQYV. For the CDR3, the DNA is TGTGCCAGCAGTTTAGTCAGCGGCAGCTCCTACGAGCAGTACGTC.

This clonotype was observed at least ten times. As DNA, the CDR3 is TGTGCCAGCAGCTCACAGGCGTCGAACACTGAAGCTTTCTTT. Translating it yields CASSSQASNTEAFF. This chain uses TRBV9 with TRBJ1-1, with D tentatively TRBD1 (5 bases). The V gene lost 4 bases and the J gene lost 1 base, with 11 bases spanning the gap. This CDR3 comprises 14 residues. Per the germline V gene, CDR1 is SGDLS and CDR2 is YYNGEE.

This clonotype was seen ten or more times. The chain is built from TRBV9 and TRBJ2-3; 7 bases fit TRBD2. The CDR3 extends over 16 amino acids. Germline CDR1 reads SGDLS; CDR2 reads YYNGEE. With V trimmed by 0 bases and J by 6 bases, 10 bases remained unmatched. CDR3 bases: TGTGCCAGCAGCGTAGCGGGCGGGAGCAGTCGGGATACGCAGTATTTT. This translates into CASSVAGGSSRDTQYF.

This clonotype was recorded at least ten times. The chain employs TRBV24-1 and TRBJ1-2; no clear D. From germline, CDR1 is KGHDR and CDR2 SFDVKD. Trimming removed 7 bases from V and 0 bases from J, with 11 bases in between. The CDR3 has 14 residues. The CDR3 sequence: CATSDRSANYGYTF. CDR3 nucleotides: TGTGCCACCAGCGACCGGTCAGCTAACTATGGCTACACCTTC.

This clonotype showed up many times. V usage is TRBV7-3 and J usage is TRBJ2-2; 8 nucleotides align to TRBD1. The CDR3 has 16 amino acids. The V segment lost 5 bases and the J segment 1 base; nucleotides outside the gene matches: 6. Germline CDR1 is SGHTA and CDR2 is FQGTGA. The DNA of the CDR3 is TGTGCCAGCAGCCTCCCCAGGGGGCGGAACACCGGGGAGCTGTTTTTT. Protein product: CASSLPRGRNTGELFF.

V is TRBV7-6 and J is TRBJ2-7; 9 positions match TRBD1. CDR1 is SGHVS and CDR2 is FNYEAQ in the germline V gene. This CDR3 is 13 amino acids long. V lost 5 bases and J lost 4; bases outside the gene matches: 3. This CDR3 reads CASSHRGQYEQYF. DNA for the CDR3: TGTGCCAGCAGCCACAGGGGGCAATACGAGCAGTACTTC.

On this clonotype: Just one base apart from a much larger clone, this may be a read error. This chain connects TRBV20-1 to TRBJ2-5; TRBD1 aligns across 8 bases. Unmatched junction bases numbered 12, after V lost 5 bases and J lost 7 bases. Per the germline V gene, CDR1 is DFQATT and CDR2 is SNEGSKA (reference sequence). The CDR3 is 14 residues long. The CDR3 reads CSARRGQGWATQYF. The CDR3 nucleotides are TGCAGTGCTCGCCGAGGACAGGGTTGGGCGACCCAGTACTTC.

This clonotype has ten or more counts. The V call is TRBV6-1, the J call TRBJ1-5, with 7 positions matching TRBD1. J gave up 2 bases and V 2 bases, and 12 bases lay outside the gene matches. Germline V gene data show CDR1 as MNHNS and CDR2 as SASEGT. This CDR3 region has 18 residues. CDR3 protein: CASSEQTGSFGGNQPQHF. In nucleotides, the CDR3 is TGTGCCAGCAGTGAACAGACAGGGTCTTTTGGAGGCAATCAGCCCCAGCATTTT.

This clonotype has ten or more counts. The rearrangement uses TRBV9 and TRBJ2-1; D is unclear. V lost 1 base to trimming and J lost 7 bases, with 6 bases between them. CDR3 size: 12 residues. Germline V gives CDR1 SGDLS, CDR2 YYNGEE. For the CDR3, the DNA is TGTGCCAGCAGCGTATATATGAATGAGCAGTTCTTC. It specifies CASSVYMNEQFF.

This clonotype was observed many times. J is TRBJ2-2 and V is TRBV7-2; D ambiguous. This CDR3 region has 13 residues. V lost 4 bases, J lost 3 bases, and 6 bases lay in between. CDR1 is SGHTA, CDR2 FQGNSA, per germline. The CDR3 reads CASSSSYTGELFF. DNA for the CDR3: TGTGCCAGCAGCTCCAGTTACACCGGGGAGCTGTTTTTT.

The rearrangement joins TRBV9 to TRBJ2-5, with TRBD2 identical over 7 bases. Germline V CDR1 and CDR2: SGDLS, YYNGEE. This CDR3 spans 15 amino acids. The V gene end was trimmed by 4 bases and the J gene end by 5 bases; junction bases not matched to a gene: 11. The CDR3 region has the DNA TGTGCCAGCAGCAGAGGGGTGGGAGGGATGGAGACCCAGTACTTC. It specifies CASSRGVGGMETQYF.

This clonotype has a count of ten or more. The chain uses TRBV30 and TRBJ2-3; a possible D gene is TRBD2 (5 bases). V dropped 3 bases and J dropped 2 bases, with 12 bases sitting between them. The CDR3 spans 14 residues. Per the germline V gene, CDR1 is GTSNPN and CDR2 is SVGIG (reference sequence). The DNA for the CDR3 is TGTGCCTGGAGGGTCGCGGGCCTCACAGATACGCAGTATTTT. This translates into CAWRVAGLTDTQYF.

This clonotype was observed once. The CDR3 protein is CASSTGTSVGETQHF. In DNA form, the CDR3 reads TGTGCCAGCAGTACCGGGACTAGCGTGGGAGAGACCCAGCATTTT. The chain couples TRBV12-3 or TRBV12-4 to TRBJ1-5; D might be TRBD1 (5 bases). V was pared by 5 bases and J by 11 bases, with 22 bases between. The CDR3 runs to 15 residues.

Many counts were recorded for this clonotype. In nucleotides, the CDR3 is TGTGCCAGCAGTGTTGACAGGGGAAACACTGAAGCTTTCTTT. Protein: CASSVDRGNTEAFF. The V call is TRBV2, the J call TRBJ1-1; 8 nucleotides agree with TRBD1. Germline values: CDR1 SNHLY, CDR2 FYNNEI. Trimming cost V 4 bases and J 2 bases; bases outside gene matches: 3. This CDR3 region has 14 residues.